These T cell receptor beta chains were read from a single sample in a study of T-cell reconstitution after alpha-beta-depleted transplantation in children. MiXCR, applied by TCRdb to the PCR reads, yields one record per CDR3 protein. The sample yields 440,000 or so distinct CDR3 sequences, approximately 42% seen once. This material consisted of PBMCs, taken before TCRalphabeta/CD19-depleted stem cell transplant. The source is a girl aged 2 to 10 with aplastic anemia, due to receive a stem cell transplant. Both conserved end residues are part of each CDR3. D genes are given only for firm matches.

v_call: TRBV4-3; d_call: NA; j_call: TRBJ2-7; cdr3_aa: CASSHVPGANEQYF
v_call: TRBV20-1; d_call: NA; j_call: TRBJ2-2; cdr3_aa: CSARDLQGYTGELFF
v_call: TRBV20-1; d_call: NA; j_call: TRBJ2-2; cdr3_aa: CSAPRTENTGELFF
v_call: TRBV10-3; d_call: NA; j_call: TRBJ2-1; cdr3_aa: CAIRTGEQNEQFF
v_call: TRBV5-1; d_call: NA; j_call: TRBJ2-3; cdr3_aa: CASSPGVSATQYF
v_call: TRBV29-1; d_call: NA; j_call: TRBJ1-6; cdr3_aa: CSVGDRGGSPLHF
v_call: TRBV10-3; d_call: TRBD2; j_call: TRBJ2-1; cdr3_aa: CASRSGLAGTEEQFF
v_call: TRBV12-3/TRBV12-4; d_call: NA; j_call: TRBJ2-1; cdr3_aa: CASREIGVRNEQSF
v_call: TRBV7-3; d_call: TRBD2; j_call: TRBJ2-2; cdr3_aa: CASSGLAGNGELFF
v_call: TRBV7-9; d_call: TRBD1; j_call: TRBJ2-2; cdr3_aa: CASSLGQTNTGELFF
v_call: TRBV5-1; d_call: NA; j_call: TRBJ2-6; cdr3_aa: CASSENRKISGANVLTF
v_call: TRBV20-1; d_call: TRBD2; j_call: TRBJ2-2; cdr3_aa: CSAKKRELGELFF
v_call: TRBV12-3/TRBV12-4; d_call: TRBD2; j_call: TRBJ2-3; cdr3_aa: CASSPTSGATDTQYF
v_call: TRBV30; d_call: NA; j_call: TRBJ2-2; cdr3_aa: CAWNNQGSVELFF
v_call: TRBV4-1; d_call: TRBD1; j_call: TRBJ2-3; cdr3_aa: CASSQGTGATDTQYF
v_call: TRBV7-9; d_call: NA; j_call: TRBJ2-7; cdr3_aa: CASSLPGDTYEQYF
v_call: TRBV28; d_call: NA; j_call: TRBJ2-2; cdr3_aa: CASSFQLNTGELFF
v_call: TRBV7-9; d_call: TRBD2; j_call: TRBJ2-7; cdr3_aa: CASTEAGMGSYEQYF
v_call: TRBV29-1; d_call: TRBD1; j_call: TRBJ2-1; cdr3_aa: CSAVGQGNEQFF
v_call: TRBV19; d_call: NA; j_call: TRBJ1-1; cdr3_aa: CASSPRVSSTEAFF
v_call: TRBV7-2; d_call: TRBD1; j_call: TRBJ2-7; cdr3_aa: CASSLAGQDAYEQYF
v_call: TRBV7-2; d_call: TRBD1; j_call: TRBJ2-2; cdr3_aa: CAGSLRTGGTGELFF
v_call: TRBV3-1; d_call: TRBD1; j_call: TRBJ1-2; cdr3_aa: CASSQGGTGSGYTF
v_call: TRBV29-1; d_call: NA; j_call: TRBJ2-7; cdr3_aa: CSVGGDEQYF
v_call: TRBV3-1; d_call: NA; j_call: TRBJ2-1; cdr3_aa: CASSQGQFRPKFF
v_call: TRBV12-3/TRBV12-4; d_call: TRBD1; j_call: TRBJ2-7; cdr3_aa: CASSFQTGTYEQYF
v_call: TRBV6-1; d_call: TRBD1; j_call: TRBJ1-3; cdr3_aa: CASARDSWSSGNTIYF
v_call: TRBV3-1; d_call: NA; j_call: TRBJ2-2; cdr3_aa: CASSLRGLAHTGELFF
v_call: TRBV9; d_call: NA; j_call: TRBJ1-1; cdr3_aa: CASSLRGETEAFF
v_call: TRBV6-1; d_call: TRBD2; j_call: TRBJ2-2; cdr3_aa: CASIPGLAGVTGELFF
v_call: TRBV5-1; d_call: TRBD2; j_call: TRBJ2-1; cdr3_aa: CASSRLAGGSNEQFF
v_call: TRBV4-1; d_call: NA; j_call: TRBJ2-7; cdr3_aa: CASSQDSQVGYEQYF
v_call: TRBV6-1; d_call: NA; j_call: TRBJ2-1; cdr3_aa: CATGLTFGSYNEQFF
v_call: TRBV15; d_call: NA; j_call: TRBJ2-3; cdr3_aa: CATGHAAGADTQYF
v_call: TRBV6-5; d_call: NA; j_call: TRBJ2-5; cdr3_aa: CASSYYPKRAQYF